This T cell receptor (beta chain) was documented in a study of CD8+CD57+ T cells in acquired aplastic anemia (dated by TCRdb to 2016 to 2019). At the level of the whole study: On average, sorted CD4+ and CD8+ cells yielded approximately 3 ug of extracted DNA, with a range of about 0.19 to 30 ug. CD8+CD57+ expansion was defined as a frequency above the mean frequency observed in healthy subjects. The full study reports these points: No significant difference in CD8+ Simpson's diversity was found between patients and healthy controls (P=0.060). Twenty-nine CD8+ CDR3 sequences were shared between patients and controls but appeared highly expressed in patients and within their immunodominant clones.

Trimming removed 0 bases from V and 6 bases from J, leaving 10 bases between the germline ends. Per the germline V gene, SGHDT is the CDR1 and YYEEEE is the CDR2. The CDR3 has 13 amino acids, counting the end cysteine and phenylalanine. The read is trimmed to its CDR3 DNA, 39 bases read in frame from base 1. A remark on this clonotype: No antigen is known for it. Within one base of it there is no much larger clone, and no base qualities were kept.

Genomic DNA was used as template for profiling of TCR beta VDJ combinations and CDR3 sequences. TCR repertoire sequencing was run on an Illumina HiSeq 2000. The source study handled its data this way. Repertoires were assessed using TRBV/TRBJ rearrangement plots, CDR3 size and DJ length profiles, and Simpson's diversity index. Whichever DNA sequence was most abundant in the deep sequencing data was defined as the immunodominant clone. CDR3 amino acid sequences were checked for sharing across subjects and were also compared against the VDJdb database and published repertoires. TCRdb took the public reads, trimmed them with fastp at Q25, ran MiXCR for clone calling and kept in-frame beta chains. Rows are unified per CDR3 protein, each entry keeping the most common DNA and genes. In this record, the V and J calls reflect TCRdb's handling and not the investigators' own analysis. The sample table records more than 150,000 distinct CDR3 sequences; around 50% of these occur just once. The ten largest clones take up approximately 13% of the sample.

Flow cytometry had shown CD8+CD57+ cell expansion in the patients selected for sequencing. All patients had severe acquired aplastic anemia diagnosed by International Study of Aplastic Anemia and Agranulocytosis and Camitta criteria. No patient had received any therapy when blood was sampled. In this study, sorted CD4+ and CD8+ T cells from the blood of healthy subjects and of severe aplastic anemia patients had their TCR repertoires deep-sequenced. In the USA, patient enrollment took place under clinicaltrials.gov protocols 00001620, 01623167, 00001397, 00071045, 00081523 and 00961064. Ficoll-Paque density gradient centrifugation was used to isolate peripheral blood mononuclear cells. Before DNA extraction, CD4+ and CD8+ T cells were sorted with FACS or magnetic beads.

The chain is encoded by TRBV5-6 joined to TRBJ2-7; the D segment may tentatively be TRBD1 or TRBD2, each giving 5 matched bases. The specimen sequenced was sorted CD4+, CD8+, or CD8+CD57+ T cells (not recorded which) from PBMCs. The TCR originated in a human donor with aplastic anemia. The CDR3 here reads CASSLEGGGEQYF. The bases are TGTGCCAGCAGCTTGGAAGGTGGGGGCGAGCAGTACTTC.